The next 21 T cell receptor beta chains were all read from a single sample in a study of beta chain features in type 1 diabetes. TCRB transcripts that were expressed got sequenced, as all of the isolated RNA had been reverse transcribed. Method: immunoSEQ multiplex PCR; TCRdb's copy keeps in-frame clones and lacks some. The table lists some 900,000 clones, 15% to 20% of them singletons, with around 0.02% in the top ten. Input material: naive CD4+ T cells from blood. The origin of the receptors is a woman between 18 and 30 years old in good health.

The chain carries TRBV11-2 and TRBJ2-3, with TRBD2 identical over 10 bases. CDR1 and CDR2 (germline): SGHAT, FQNNGV. V lost 7 bases and J lost 4; bases outside the gene matches: 8. There are 15 residues in the CDR3. The CDR3 DNA reads TGTGCCAGCACCCAAGCGGGAGGGAGCGCAGATACGCAGTATTTT. It translates to CASTQAGGSADTQYF.

The gene calls are TRBV13 and TRBJ2-4; 10 positions agree with TRBD2. The CDR3 has 20 amino acids. CDR1 PRHDT and CDR2 FYEKMQ come from the germline V gene (reference sequence). Germline trimming cut 6 bases from V and 0 bases from J; bases unmatched to any gene: 17. CDR3 sequence reads: CASSLSPRLAGFVAKNIQYF. The CDR3 region has the DNA TGTGCCAGCAGTCTTAGCCCGAGACTAGCGGGTTTTGTAGCCAAAAACATTCAGTACTTC.

The rearrangement links TRBV19 to TRBJ2-5, with 12 bases aligning to TRBD2. With V trimmed by 9 bases and J by 5 bases, 16 bases remained unmatched. The CDR3 contains 17 residues. Germline CDR1 and CDR2: LNHDA and SQIVND (reference sequence). The CDR3 DNA follows: TGTGCCAGACCGACTAGCGGGAGACGGTGGGGCCCGGAGACCCAGTACTTC. Translation gives CARPTSGRRWGPETQYF.

This clone was picked up a small number of times. This chain joins TRBV2 and TRBJ2-1, with 14 nucleotides matching TRBD2. V dropped 2 bases and J dropped 8; count of bases not matched to a gene: 17. CDR1 and CDR2 from the germline V gene are SNHLY and FYNNEI. The length of the CDR3 is 20 residues. CDR3 in amino acids: CASSELILGLAGVRVDEQFF. The DNA of the CDR3 is TGTGCCAGCAGTGAACTCATATTGGGACTAGCGGGAGTTAGGGTGGATGAGCAGTTCTTC.

CDR3: CASSQDGQGLSGNTIYF. The CDR3 region has the DNA TGTGCCAGCAGCCAAGATGGACAGGGCCTTTCGGGAAACACCATATATTTT. The gene calls are TRBV4-2 and TRBJ1-3; 8 nucleotides line up with TRBD1. V trimming: 0 bases; J trimming: 4 bases; junction bases outside the gene matches: 8. The CDR3 length is 17 residues. Germline CDR1 reads LGHNA; CDR2 reads YNFKEQ.

This clone was picked up a small number of times. The genes are TRBV13 and TRBJ2-1, with D possibly matching TRBD2 (5 bases). This CDR3 region has 12 residues. Germline V gene lookup returns CDR1 PRHDT and CDR2 FYEKMQ (reference sequence). Trimming pared 8 bases from V and 3 bases from J, leaving 8 bases between. In DNA form, the CDR3 reads TGTGCCAGCGCGGGCATCTACAATGAGCAGTTCTTC. It specifies CASAGIYNEQFF.

This clone came up a few times. J is TRBJ2-5 and V is TRBV27; unclear D gene. TRBJ2-7 matches the DNA end more closely, so the J call is doubtful. Germline V CDR1 and CDR2: MNHEY, SMNVEV (reference sequence). The CDR3 runs 12 residues. The DNA of the CDR3 is TGTGCCAGCAGTCCAAACAGCTACGAGCAGTACTTC. This codes for CASSPNSYEQYF.

The chain couples TRBV21-1 to TRBJ1-1. TRBV21-1 is labeled a pseudogene. This CDR3 is built from 16 residues. CDR3: CASSKVRGDSRTEAFF. The DNA for the CDR3 is TGTGCCAGCAGCAAAGTGAGGGGGGACTCAAGAACTGAAGCTTTCTTT.

This chain links TRBV10-3 with TRBJ2-3; D gene unclear. Germline V gene sequence: CDR1 ENHRY, CDR2 SYGVKD. Trimming took off 3 bases at V and 4 bases at J, with 11 bases between the two ends. There are 14 residues in the CDR3. The CDR3 nucleotides read TGTGCCATCAGTGATACGGGTAGACCAGATACGCAGTATTTT. Its translation: CAISDTGRPDTQYF.

The gene calls are TRBV2 and TRBJ2-5; tentative D call: TRBD1 (6 bases). The CDR3 sequence is 13 residues long. Germline CDR1 and CDR2: SNHLY and FYNNEI. V dropped 6 bases and J dropped 5 bases, with 13 bases sitting between them. CDR3 nucleotide sequence: TGTGCCAGCAGCGGACAGATTGGGGAGACCCAGTACTTC. Its translation: CASSGQIGETQYF.

This clone was counted between two and nine times. Here the CDR3 DNA reads TGTGCCAGCAGGACCGAAGGACCTAGGGAGCAGTACTTC. Translated: CASRTEGPREQYF. This chain joins TRBV28 and TRBJ2-5; D may be TRBD2 (5 bases). CDR1 MDHEN and CDR2 SYDVKM come from the germline V gene. The CDR3 totals 13 residues. The V gene lost 6 bases and the J gene lost 11 bases, with 19 bases spanning the gap.

The V and J genes are TRBV5-6 and TRBJ2-7; 9 nucleotides agree with TRBD2. Germline CDR1 SGHDT, CDR2 YYEEEE. CDR3 length: 15 amino acids. V was clipped by 1 base and J by 5 bases; unmatched bases: 7. The CDR3 DNA reads as TGTGCCAGCAGCTTGTTCTCGGGACTAGCAGACGAGCAGTACTTC. Its translation is CASSLFSGLADEQYF.

In this sample, this clone turned up a few times. The V and J genes are TRBV6-6 and TRBJ2-7, with D unresolved. The CDR3 is 12 amino acids. Trimming stripped 6 bases from V and 6 bases from J, with 12 bases between. CDR1 MNHNY and CDR2 SVGAGI come from the germline V gene (reference sequence). This CDR3 is CASSDNWREQYF. As DNA, the CDR3 is TGTGCCAGCAGCGATAACTGGCGCGAGCAGTACTTC.

The chain couples TRBV11-3 to TRBJ2-5; TRBD2 agrees at 11 bases. The ends lost 3 bases at V and 5 bases at J; junction bases unmatched: 8. From germline, CDR1 is SGHNT and CDR2 YENEEA. The CDR3 is 16 residues long. This CDR3 reads CASSFSGRGIGETQYF. The CDR3 DNA reads as TGTGCCAGCAGCTTTAGCGGGAGGGGGATTGGGGAGACCCAGTACTTC.

The CDR3 bases are TGTGCCAGCAGCCTGAGGACAGGGCCCGTGTACGAGCAGTACTTC. As protein: CASSLRTGPVYEQYF. This chain connects TRBV6-1 to TRBJ2-7, with 8 bases lining up with TRBD1. The V gene's germline CDR1 is MNHNS and CDR2 SASEGT. This CDR3 comprises 15 residues. V shed 6 bases and J 4 bases; nucleotides not matched to a gene: 11.

This clone has only a few counts. The rearrangement uses TRBV15 and TRBJ2-7; D is unresolved. The CDR3 spans 13 residues. Trimming removed 0 bases from V and 3 bases from J, with 6 bases in between. CDR1 and CDR2 from the germline V gene are LNHNV and YYDKDF (reference sequence). CDR3 region: CATSRDTLYEQYF. The CDR3 DNA sequence: TGTGCCACCAGCAGAGACACGCTCTACGAGCAGTACTTC.

This clone occurred a few times. The V and J genes are TRBV4-3 and TRBJ2-1; D tentatively fits TRBD1 or TRBD2 (5 bases each). V shed 2 bases and J shed 3 bases, with 14 bases lying between them. The CDR3 length is 16 residues. Germline assignment: CDR1 LGHNA and CDR2 YSLEER. CDR3 sequence: CASSQHSGTDYNEQFF. CDR3 coding DNA: TGCGCCAGCAGCCAACATTCCGGGACCGACTACAATGAGCAGTTCTTC.

This clone has just a few counts. The chain combines TRBV9 with TRBJ2-2, with D maybe TRBD2 (6 bases). The CDR3 is 16 residues long. In germline, CDR1 is SGDLS, CDR2 YYNGEE. V shed 0 bases and J shed 7 bases, with 16 bases lying between them. CDR3 bases: TGTGCCAGCAGCGTAGAGAGCGGGCATCAAATCGGGGAGCTGTTTTTT. It is translated as CASSVESGHQIGELFF.

A few counts support this clone. The rearrangement uses TRBV9 and TRBJ1-1; a possible D gene is TRBD1 (5 bases). Trimming took off 3 bases at V and 5 bases at J, with 17 bases between the two ends. This CDR3 is built from 15 residues. Looked up from germline, CDR1 is SGDLS and CDR2 is YYNGEE. The CDR3 DNA follows: TGTGCCAGCAGCGGGGACCTCAACGGTCGTACTGAAGCTTTCTTT. Residues: CASSGDLNGRTEAFF. Full variable domain (outside the CDR3, taken from reference TRBV9 and TRBJ1-1): DSGVTQTPKHLITATGQRVTLRCSPRSGDLSVYWYQQSLDQGLQFLIQYYNGEERAKGNILERFSAQQFPDLHSELNLSSLELGDSALYFCASSGDLNGRTEAFFGQGTRLTVV.

This clone turned up a few times. V gene TRBV7-2 combines with J gene TRBJ2-1; D tentatively reads TRBD1 or TRBD2 (6 bases each). Germline V gives CDR1 SGHTA, CDR2 FQGNSA. The CDR3 has 15 residues. V was shortened by 2 bases and J by 4 bases, with 12 bases between the two germline ends. CDR3 region: CASSLKGGHYNEQFF. CDR3 nucleotide sequence: TGTGCCAGCAGCTTAAAAGGGGGGCATTACAATGAGCAGTTCTTC.

In this sample, this clone turned up a few times. The CDR3 region has the DNA TGTGCCAGCAGTTACCAGGTCAGCATGAACACTGAAGCTTTCTTT. Translation: CASSYQVSMNTEAFF. J is TRBJ1-1 and V is TRBV6-5; D gene unclear. Germline CDR1 MNHEY, CDR2 SVGAGI. The CDR3 sequence is 15 residues long. Trimming removed 2 bases at V and 0 bases at J, with 10 bases between.